The next 19 T cell receptor beta chains were all read from a single sample in a study of identical twins. TCRdb used MiXCR to reprocess the 5' RACE reads, holding one entry per CDR3 protein. The data hold over 200,000 distinct CDR3 sequences, with under 8.5% observed a single time. This sample also appeared in a second study, on T cells expressing NK-cell markers.

Sequences were obtained from CD8+ T cells sorted from blood. These receptor sequences come from a young woman in good health.

This clonotype was seen at least ten times. The rearrangement uses TRBV6-1 and TRBJ2-1, with 11 bases matching TRBD2. Germline CDR1 reads MNHNS; CDR2 reads SASEGT. This CDR3 contains 15 residues. With V trimmed by 6 bases and J by 3 bases, 4 bases remained unmatched. CDR3 in DNA: TGTGCCAGCAGACAGGGACTAGCGGACTACAATGAGCAGTTCTTC. Translated: CASRQGLADYNEQFF.

This clonotype occurred a few times. J is TRBJ2-2 and V is TRBV4-1; a possible D gene is TRBD2 (6 bases). From germline, CDR1 is MGHRA and CDR2 YSYEKL. The CDR3 runs to 15 residues. Trimming removed 1 base from V and 2 bases from J, with 8 bases in between. The CDR3 here is CASSQVEGNTGELFF. The CDR3 DNA follows: TGCGCCAGCAGCCAAGTGGAGGGAAACACCGGGGAGCTGTTTTTT.

The V and J genes are TRBV27 and TRBJ2-3; tentatively, D is TRBD1 or TRBD2 (6 bases each). Trimming cost V 6 bases and J 2 bases, with 15 bases left between them. Germline V gene sequence: CDR1 MNHEY, CDR2 SMNVEV (reference sequence). The length of the CDR3 is 15 residues. The CDR3, as DNA: TGTGCCAGCAGCCCACGGGGGCTTTACACAGATACGCAGTATTTT. Protein product: CASSPRGLYTDTQYF.

This clonotype has only a few counts. The V call is TRBV12-5, the J call TRBJ2-7; 10 bases fit TRBD2. J was trimmed by 6 bases and V by 7 bases; bases with no gene match: 6. This CDR3 has 13 amino acids. The V gene's germline CDR1 is LGHNT and CDR2 FRNRAP. The CDR3 coding sequence is TGTGCTAGTGCCCTAGCGGGAGCGGTCGAGCAGTACTTC. This encodes CASALAGAVEQYF.

This chain joins TRBV5-1 and TRBJ2-5; TRBD2 aligns across 10 bases. In germline, CDR1 is SGHRS, CDR2 YFSETQ. This CDR3 has 14 residues. V was clipped by 6 bases and J by 1 base; unmatched bases: 3. The CDR3 loop reads CASTSGGAQETQYF. The DNA of the CDR3 is TGCGCCAGCACTAGCGGGGGAGCCCAAGAGACCCAGTACTTC. Using reference TRBV5-1 and TRBJ2-5 for the parts outside the CDR3, the full variable domain is KAGVTQTPRYLIKTRGQQVTLSCSPISGHRSVSWYQQTPGQGLQFLFEYFSETQRNKGNFPGRFSGRQFSNSRSEMNVSTLELGDSALYLCASTSGGAQETQYFGPGTRLLVL.

This clonotype was counted ten times or more. J is TRBJ1-1 and V is TRBV6-1; D possibly corresponds to TRBD1 (5 bases). Germline loops: CDR1 MNHNS, CDR2 SASEGT. This CDR3 has 13 amino acids. Trimming pared 4 bases from V and 7 bases from J, leaving 13 bases between. CDR3: CASSGGTGSEAFF. CDR3 in DNA: TGTGCCAGCAGTGGCGGGACGGGTAGTGAAGCTTTCTTT.

The sample holds a few counts of this clonotype. The CDR3 region is CAISDPGRRGDPGAGPSLFF. CDR3 DNA sequence: TGTGCCATCAGTGACCCAGGGCGTAGGGGCGATCCGGGAGCTGGCCCTTCCCTGTTTTTT. The chain uses TRBV10-3 and TRBJ2-2, with D possibly matching TRBD2 (6 bases). Germline V gives CDR1 ENHRY, CDR2 SYGVKD. The CDR3 sequence is 20 residues long. V lost 3 bases and J lost 14, with 37 bases in between.

This clonotype was counted at least ten times. The gene calls are TRBV5-1 and TRBJ2-3, with D uncertain. V lost 0 bases to trimming and J lost 7 bases, with 6 bases between them. The CDR3 has 12 residues. CDR1 and CDR2 (germline): SGHRS, YFSETQ. The CDR3 is CASSLESHTQYF. CDR3 DNA sequence: TGCGCCAGCAGCTTGGAGTCCCATACGCAGTATTTT.

The chain uses TRBV7-9 and TRBJ2-7; 9 bases align to TRBD2. CDR1 SEHNR and CDR2 FQNEAQ come from the germline V gene (reference sequence). There are 15 residues in the CDR3. The V segment lost 1 base and the J segment 4 bases; nucleotides outside the gene matches: 5. This chain's CDR3 is CASSLGRGGRYEQYF. For the CDR3, the DNA is TGTGCCAGCAGCTTAGGGCGGGGGGGCCGATACGAGCAGTACTTC.

A single count supports this clonotype. The rearrangement joins TRBV3-1 to TRBJ2-1, with unresolved D. Germline assignment: CDR1 LGHDT and CDR2 YNNKEL (reference sequence). The CDR3 extends over 14 amino acids. The V and J ends lost 0 bases and 14 bases respectively, with 17 bases between them. CDR3 region: CASSQDVGFAPEFF. The CDR3 nucleotides are TGTGCCAGCAGCCAAGATGTCGGGTTCGCTCCTGAGTTCTTC.

The rearrangement links TRBV5-1 to TRBJ2-6, with a weak D call TRBD2 (6 bases). The CDR3 consists of 20 residues. Trimming stripped 2 bases from V and 0 bases from J, with 21 bases between. The germline CDR1 and CDR2 sequences are SGHRS and YFSETQ. DNA of the CDR3: TGCGCCAGCAGCTTTAGAGGCCGAGCGGGCGTGTTCTCTGGGGCCAACGTCCTGACTTTC. Its translation is CASSFRGRAGVFSGANVLTF.

In this sample, this clonotype is medium-sized. The rearrangement joins TRBV19 to TRBJ1-1; D is unresolved. This CDR3 has 12 residues. Between the trimmed V and J ends, which lost 3 bases and 7 bases, there was a span of 9 bases. From germline, CDR1 is LNHDA and CDR2 SQIVND (reference sequence). CDR3 sequence: CASSIEGLEAFF. DNA for the CDR3: TGTGCCAGTAGTATCGAGGGTCTTGAAGCTTTCTTT.

V is TRBV21-1 and J is TRBJ2-5; the tabulated D call, TRBD1, remains unverified against the DNA. TRBV21-1 is shown as a pseudogene. The CDR3 loop spans 12 amino acids. CDR3 DNA sequence: TGTGCCAGCCCCCGGGCCGAAGAGACCCAGTACTTC. Amino acids: CASPRAEETQYF.

This clonotype was detected many times. The rearrangement joins TRBV29-1 to TRBJ2-7, with D perhaps matching TRBD2 (6 bases). The CDR3 sequence is 14 residues long. Germline lookup yields CDR1 SQVTM and CDR2 ANQGSEA. Trimming removed 4 bases at V and 2 bases at J, with 15 bases between. In DNA form, the CDR3 reads TGCAGCGTTGTGCAAGCGGGTATACCCTACGAGCAGTACTTC. Amino acid sequence: CSVVQAGIPYEQYF.

This clonotype was counted between two and nine times. The V gene is TRBV27, the J gene TRBJ2-2, with no clear D. Germline CDR1 is MNHEY and CDR2 is SMNVEV (reference sequence). V was clipped by 4 bases and J by 1 base, with 13 bases between them. This CDR3 has 16 amino acids. CDR3 loop: CASSSLDLENTGELFF. CDR3 in DNA: TGTGCCAGCAGTTCCCTAGACTTGGAGAACACCGGGGAGCTGTTTTTT.

As concerns this clonotype: The junction differs from germline at one of its ends, possibly a read error. The CDR3 bases are TGTGCCAGCGGCGTAGTGGGGAATGAGCAGTTCTTC. Amino acid sequence: CASGVVGNEQFF. The V call is TRBV9, the J call TRBJ2-1; D unresolved. Looked up from germline, CDR1 is SGDLS and CDR2 is YYNGEE. The CDR3 has 12 amino acids.

The chain employs TRBV4-1 and TRBJ2-3; a weak D match, TRBD2 (6 bases). CDR3 length: 15 residues. Germline V gene sequence: CDR1 MGHRA, CDR2 YSYEKL. Trimming cost V 3 bases and J 1 base, with 11 bases left between them. CDR3: CASSQFERGTDTQYF. CDR3 DNA: TGCGCCAGCAGCCAGTTCGAGCGGGGCACAGATACGCAGTATTTT.

This clonotype has more than one count but fewer than ten. The rearrangement joins TRBV4-3 to TRBJ2-7; 8 bases fit TRBD2. CDR1 is LGHNA, CDR2 YSLEER, per germline. V lost 0 bases and J lost 5; bases outside the gene matches: 3. The CDR3 sequence is 14 residues long. CDR3 DNA sequence: TGCGCCAGCAGCCAAGATACGGGAGGGGACGAGCAGTACTTC. Amino acids: CASSQDTGGDEQYF.

This clonotype was found many times. The rearrangement uses TRBV10-2 and TRBJ2-6; D gene ambiguous. V dropped 4 bases and J dropped 4 bases, with 5 bases sitting between them. There are 13 residues in the CDR3. Germline loops: CDR1 WSHSY, CDR2 SAAADI. This CDR3 is CASSASGANVLTF. The CDR3 coding sequence is TGCGCCAGCAGTGCTTCGGGGGCCAACGTCCTGACTTTC.